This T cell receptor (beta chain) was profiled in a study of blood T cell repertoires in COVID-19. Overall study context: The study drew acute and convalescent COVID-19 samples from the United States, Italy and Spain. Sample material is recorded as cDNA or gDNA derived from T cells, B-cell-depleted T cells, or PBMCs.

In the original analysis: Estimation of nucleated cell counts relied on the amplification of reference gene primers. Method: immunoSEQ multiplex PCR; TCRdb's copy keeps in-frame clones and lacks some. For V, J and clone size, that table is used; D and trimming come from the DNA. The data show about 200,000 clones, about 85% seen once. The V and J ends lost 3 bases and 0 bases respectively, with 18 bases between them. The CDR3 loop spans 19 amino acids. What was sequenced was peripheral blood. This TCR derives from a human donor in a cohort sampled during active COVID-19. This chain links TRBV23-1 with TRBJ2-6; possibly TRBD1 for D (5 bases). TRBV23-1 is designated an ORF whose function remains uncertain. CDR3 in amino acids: CASSHPSDTFNSGANVLTF. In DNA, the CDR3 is TGCGCCAGCAGTCACCCATCGGACACCTTCAACTCTGGGGCCAACGTCCTGACTTTC.